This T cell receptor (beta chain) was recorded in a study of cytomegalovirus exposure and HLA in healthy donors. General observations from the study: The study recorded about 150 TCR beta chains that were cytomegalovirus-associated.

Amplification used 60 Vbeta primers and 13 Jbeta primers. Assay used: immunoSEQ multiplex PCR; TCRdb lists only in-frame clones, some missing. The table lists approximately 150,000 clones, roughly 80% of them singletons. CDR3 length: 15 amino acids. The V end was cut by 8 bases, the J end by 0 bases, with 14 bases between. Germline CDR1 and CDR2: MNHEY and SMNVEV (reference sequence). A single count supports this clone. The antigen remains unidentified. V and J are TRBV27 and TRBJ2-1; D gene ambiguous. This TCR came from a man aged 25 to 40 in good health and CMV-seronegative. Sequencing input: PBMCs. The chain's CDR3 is CASQVGVSSYNEQFF. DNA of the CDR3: TGTGCCAGCCAAGTGGGCGTCAGCTCCTACAATGAGCAGTTCTTC.